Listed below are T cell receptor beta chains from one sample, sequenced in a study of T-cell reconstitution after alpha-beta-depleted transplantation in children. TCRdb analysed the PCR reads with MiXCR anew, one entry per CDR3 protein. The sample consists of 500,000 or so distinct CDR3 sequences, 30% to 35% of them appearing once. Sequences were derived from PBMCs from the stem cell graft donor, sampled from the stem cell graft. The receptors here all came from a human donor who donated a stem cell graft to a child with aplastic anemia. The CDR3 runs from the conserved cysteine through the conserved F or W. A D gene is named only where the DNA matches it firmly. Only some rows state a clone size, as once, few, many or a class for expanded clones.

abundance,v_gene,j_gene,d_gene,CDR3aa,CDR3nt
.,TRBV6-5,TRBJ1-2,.,CASSYGSDKDGYTF,TGTGCCAGCAGTTACGGGTCGGACAAAGATGGCTACACCTTC
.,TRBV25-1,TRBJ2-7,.,CASSEWGGDYEQYF,TGTGCCAGCAGTGAATGGGGCGGGGACTACGAGCAGTACTTC
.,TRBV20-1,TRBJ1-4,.,CSVGLGLGINEKLFF,TGCAGTGTCGGCTTAGGGCTAGGCATTAATGAAAAACTGTTTTTT
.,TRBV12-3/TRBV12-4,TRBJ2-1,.,CASSRGGGSSYNEKFF,TGTGCCAGCAGTAGGGGAGGCGGAAGCTCCTACAATGAGAAGTTCTTC
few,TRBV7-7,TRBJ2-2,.,CASSLGFSSTGELFF,TGTGCCAGCAGCTTAGGTTTTAGCTCTACCGGGGAGCTGTTTTTT
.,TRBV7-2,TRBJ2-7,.,CASSSLDYEQYF,TGTGCCAGCAGTTCACTTGATTACGAGCAGTACTTC
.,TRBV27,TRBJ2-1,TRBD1,CATRDRVLNNEQFF,TGTGCCACCCGGGACAGGGTCCTAAACAATGAGCAGTTCTTC
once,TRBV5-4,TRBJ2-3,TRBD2,CASSATSGSTDTQYF,TGTGCCAGCAGCGCTACTAGCGGGAGCACAGATACGCAGTATTTT
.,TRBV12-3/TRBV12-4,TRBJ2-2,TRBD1,CASSYWTGPGTGELFF,TGTGCCAGCAGTTACTGGACAGGGCCAGGGACCGGGGAGCTGTTTTTT
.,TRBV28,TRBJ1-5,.,CASSPGGADQPQHF,TGTGCCAGCAGCCCTGGAGGCGCGGATCAGCCCCAGCATTTT
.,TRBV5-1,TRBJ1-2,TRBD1,CASSPGTGVGGYTF,TGCGCCAGCAGCCCCGGGACAGGGGTTGGCGGCTACACCTTC
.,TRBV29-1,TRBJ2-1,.,CSVQTSPGYNEQFF,TGCAGCGTGCAGACTAGTCCGGGGTACAATGAGCAGTTCTTC
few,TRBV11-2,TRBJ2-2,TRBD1,CASTLRHEDRDFSGELFF,TGTGCCAGCACCCTAAGGCACGAGGACAGGGACTTTTCCGGGGAGCTGTTTTTT
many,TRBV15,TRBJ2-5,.,CATSRDGRLQETQYF,TGTGCCACCAGCAGAGATGGACGCCTCCAAGAGACCCAGTACTTC
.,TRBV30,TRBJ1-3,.,CAWSFPDSRNTIYF,TGTGCCTGGAGTTTCCCGGACAGTAGAAACACCATATATTTT
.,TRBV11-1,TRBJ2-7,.,CASSLEFYRWADGNEQYF,TGTGCCAGCAGCTTAGAGTTTTATCGGTGGGCCGATGGAAACGAGCAGTACTTC
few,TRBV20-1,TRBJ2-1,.,CSTIAVNSYNEQFF,TGCAGTACCATAGCGGTGAACTCCTACAATGAGCAGTTCTTC
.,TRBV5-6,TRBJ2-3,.,CASSLAGIIADLLTDTQYF,TGTGCCAGCAGCTTGGCCGGGATAATAGCCGATCTCCTCACAGATACGCAGTATTTT
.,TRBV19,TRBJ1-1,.,CASSIQGHYGEAFF,TGTGCCAGTAGTATCCAGGGCCATTATGGGGAAGCTTTCTTT
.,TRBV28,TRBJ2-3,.,CASSPSGRTDTQYF,TGTGCCAGCAGTCCCAGCGGTAGGACAGATACGCAGTATTTT
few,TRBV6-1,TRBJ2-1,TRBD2,CASSRELAGQYNEQFF,TGTGCCAGCAGTCGGGAGCTAGCGGGACAGTACAATGAGCAGTTCTTC
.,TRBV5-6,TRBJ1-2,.,CASSPSGLTPDYGYTF,TGTGCCAGCAGCCCGTCGGGACTGACGCCCGACTATGGCTACACCTTC
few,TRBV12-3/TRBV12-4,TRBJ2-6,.,CASSLATGTGANVLTF,TGTGCCAGCAGTTTAGCGACTGGGACTGGGGCCAACGTCCTGACTTTC
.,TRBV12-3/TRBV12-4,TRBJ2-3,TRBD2,CASSPRRELTDTQYF,TGTGCCAGCAGCCCCAGGCGGGAGCTCACAGATACGCAGTATTTT
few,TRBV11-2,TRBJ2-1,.,CASSLDGRGRTELF,TGTGCCAGCAGCTTAGATGGCCGGGGCAGGACAGAGCTCTTC
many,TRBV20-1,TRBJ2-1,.,CSASPLLVVRDNEQFF,TGCAGTGCTAGCCCCCTACTCGTAGTAAGGGACAATGAGCAGTTCTTC
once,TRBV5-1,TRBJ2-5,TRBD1,CASSFWDREETQYF,TGCGCCAGCAGCTTCTGGGACAGAGAAGAGACCCAGTACTTC
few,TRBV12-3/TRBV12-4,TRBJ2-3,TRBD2,CASSPGGSGTDTQYF,TGTGCCAGCAGCCCGGGGGGGTCAGGTACAGATACGCAGTATTTT
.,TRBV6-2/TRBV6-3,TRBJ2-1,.,CASSQLVLSSNEQFF,TGTGCCAGCAGTCAACTAGTCTTAAGTAGTAATGAGCAGTTCTTC
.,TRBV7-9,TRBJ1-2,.,CASSATGTANYGYTF,TGTGCCAGCAGCGCGACCGGGACCGCAAACTATGGCTACACCTTC
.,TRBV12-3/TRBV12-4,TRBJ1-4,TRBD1,CASSLTGTGFNVKLFF,TGTGCCAGCAGTCTTACCGGGACAGGCTTTAATGTAAAACTGTTTTTT
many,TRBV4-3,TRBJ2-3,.,CASSQETSTDTQYF,TGCGCCAGCAGCCAAGAGACTAGCACAGATACGCAGTATTTT
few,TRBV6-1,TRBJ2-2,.,CASRQGVSGELFF,TGTGCCAGCAGACAGGGAGTTTCCGGGGAGCTGTTTTTT
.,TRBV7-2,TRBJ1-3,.,CASSSGLTGNTIYF,TGTGCCAGCAGCTCGGGACTTACTGGAAACACCATATATTTT
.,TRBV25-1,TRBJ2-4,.,CASSDLENIQYF,TGTGCCAGCAGTGATCTAGAAAACATTCAGTACTTC
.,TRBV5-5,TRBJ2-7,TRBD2,CASSLPGLAYEQYF,TGTGCCAGCAGCTTGCCGGGACTAGCCTACGAGCAGTACTTC
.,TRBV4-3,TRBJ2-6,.,CASSQDFPLSSGANVLTF,TGCGCCAGCAGCCAAGACTTTCCTCTCAGCTCTGGGGCCAACGTCCTGACTTTC
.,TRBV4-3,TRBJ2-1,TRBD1,CASSQGTGAYNEQFF,TGCGCCAGCAGCCAAGGGACAGGGGCCTACAATGAGCAGTTCTTC
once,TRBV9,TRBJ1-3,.,CASSADLRSSGNTIYF,TGTGCCAGCAGCGCGGACTTAAGAAGCTCTGGAAACACCATATATTTT
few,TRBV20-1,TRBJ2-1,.,CSASPPGQEKQFF,TGCAGTGCTAGCCCCCCGGGGCAGGAGAAGCAGTTCTTC
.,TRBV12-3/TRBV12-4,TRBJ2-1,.,CASMIRDEQFF,TGTGCCAGCATGATCCGGGATGAGCAGTTCTTC
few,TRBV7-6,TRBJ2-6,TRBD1,CASSLGGTGFSGANVLTF,TGTGCCAGCAGCTTAGGGGGGACAGGGTTCTCTGGGGCCAACGTCCTGACTTTC
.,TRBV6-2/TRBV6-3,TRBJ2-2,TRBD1,CASRGQGASGELFF,TGTGCCAGCAGGGGACAGGGGGCCTCCGGGGAGCTGTTTTTT
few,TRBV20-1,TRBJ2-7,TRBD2,CSARRGGRSSYEQYF,TGCAGTGCAAGGCGGGGAGGGAGGTCCTCCTACGAGCAGTACTTC
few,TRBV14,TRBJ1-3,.,CASSLTLSAAGGTIYF,TGTGCCAGCAGCTTGACCCTTTCGGCGGCGGGCGGCACCATATATTTT
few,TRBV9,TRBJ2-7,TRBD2,CASSVDLGRAYEQYF,TGTGCCAGCAGCGTAGATCTCGGGAGGGCCTACGAGCAGTACTTC
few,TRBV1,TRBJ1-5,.,CTSSQEKPANQPQHF,TGCACCAGCAGCCAAGAAAAGCCAGCTAATCAGCCCCAGCATTTT
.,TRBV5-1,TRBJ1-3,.,CASSLGRISGNTIYF,TGCGCCAGCAGCTTGGGTAGAATCTCTGGAAACACCATATATTTT
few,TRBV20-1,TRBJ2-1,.,CSARGQVRNEQFF,TGCAGTGCTAGAGGACAGGTTCGAAATGAGCAGTTCTTC
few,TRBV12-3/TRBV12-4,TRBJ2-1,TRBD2,CASTTLSGDEQFF,TGTGCCAGCACCACCTTGAGCGGGGATGAGCAGTTCTTC
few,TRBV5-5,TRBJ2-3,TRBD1,CASSLESGTGTDTQYF,TGTGCCAGCAGCTTGGAGTCCGGGACAGGGACAGATACGCAGTATTTT
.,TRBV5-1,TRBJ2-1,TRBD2,CASRAAGVYNEQFF,TGCGCCAGCAGGGCGGCGGGAGTTTACAATGAGCAGTTCTTC
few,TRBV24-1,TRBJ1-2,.,CATSDFGYGYTF,TGTGCCACCAGTGATTTCGGCTATGGCTACACCTTC
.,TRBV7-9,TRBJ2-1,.,CASSPGFRAQDEQFF,TGTGCCAGCAGCCCAGGATTTAGGGCGCAGGATGAGCAGTTCTTC
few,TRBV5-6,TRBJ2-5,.,CASSLGTSLETQYF,TGTGCCAGCAGCTTGGGGACATCACTAGAGACCCAGTACTTC